This is a list of T cell receptor beta chains from one sample in a study of shared clonotypes between healthy human individuals. Generated by immunoSEQ multiplex PCR, the TCRdb table keeps only in-frame clones and is missing some. The table lists about 360,000 clones, around 70% of them singletons. Source material: memory CD4+ T cells sorted from blood. These receptor sequences come from a man between 25 and 39 years old in good health. CDR3s include the opening cysteine and the closing phenylalanine or tryptophan. Each record gives: CDR3 DNA, CDR3 protein, J gene, V gene, CDR3 length, clone size, D gene. The D gene is left open where the match is weak. Part of the rows lack a size; the others show once, few, many or a class for expanded clones.

CDR3 DNA: TGTGCCAGTAGTATCGATACGAATCAGCCCCAGCATTTT; CDR3 protein: CASSIDTNQPQHF; J gene: TRBJ1-5; V gene: TRBV19; CDR3 length: 13; clone size: few; D gene: .
CDR3 DNA: TGTGCCAGCAGTTACCTACAGATTGAGCAGTTCTTC; CDR3 protein: CASSYLQIEQFF; J gene: TRBJ2-1; V gene: TRBV6-6; CDR3 length: 12; clone size: many; D gene: .
CDR3 DNA: TGCGCCAGCAGCTCTGAGGGGACTAGGAGTACGCAGTATTTT; CDR3 protein: CASSSEGTRSTQYF; J gene: TRBJ2-3; V gene: TRBV5-1; CDR3 length: 14; clone size: once; D gene: TRBD2
CDR3 DNA: TGTGCCAGTAGCTCGCGGGCCAGGGCCCCTGGAAACACCATATATTTT; CDR3 protein: CASSSRARAPGNTIYF; J gene: TRBJ1-3; V gene: TRBV19; CDR3 length: 16; clone size: .; D gene: .
CDR3 DNA: TGTGCCATCAGTGACAGGGATTCTAACAATGAGCAGTTCTTC; CDR3 protein: CAISDRDSNNEQFF; J gene: TRBJ2-1; V gene: TRBV10-3; CDR3 length: 14; clone size: .; D gene: .
CDR3 DNA: TGTGCCAGCAGCTTAGGGGCCGGCGAGCAGTACTTC; CDR3 protein: CASSLGAGEQYF; J gene: TRBJ2-7; V gene: TRBV11-2; CDR3 length: 12; clone size: .; D gene: .
CDR3 DNA: TGTGCCAGCACCAGGGCGGGGTGGAGAACTGAAGCTTTCTTT; CDR3 protein: CASTRAGWRTEAFF; J gene: TRBJ1-1; V gene: TRBV5-4; CDR3 length: 14; clone size: .; D gene: .
CDR3 DNA: TGTGCCAGCAGCCCGGGACAGGGCCAGGCTCAGCCCCAGCATTTT; CDR3 protein: CASSPGQGQAQPQHF; J gene: TRBJ1-5; V gene: TRBV5-4; CDR3 length: 15; clone size: .; D gene: TRBD1
CDR3 DNA: TGCGCCAGCAGCGGAGGGACTAGCGGACACACAGATACGCAGTATTTT; CDR3 protein: CASSGGTSGHTDTQYF; J gene: TRBJ2-3; V gene: TRBV5-1; CDR3 length: 16; clone size: few; D gene: TRBD2
CDR3 DNA: TGTGCCAGCAGAGCACAGCAGGGGGGGGGAGAAGCTTTCTTT; CDR3 protein: CASRAQQGGGEAFF; J gene: TRBJ1-1; V gene: TRBV27; CDR3 length: 14; clone size: .; D gene: TRBD1
CDR3 DNA: TGTGCCAGCAGTGAAGCATCAGTGTTCTTC; CDR3 protein: CASSEASVFF; J gene: TRBJ2-1; V gene: TRBV6-1; CDR3 length: 10; clone size: .; D gene: .
CDR3 DNA: TGTGCCAGCAGTTTATGGCCCCTCCGTGGTGAGCAGTTCTTC; CDR3 protein: CASSLWPLRGEQFF; J gene: TRBJ2-1; V gene: TRBV27; CDR3 length: 14; clone size: .; D gene: .
CDR3 DNA: TGTGCCAGCAGCTTTTCAGGAGGGGATGCCATTCAGTACTTC; CDR3 protein: CASSFSGGDAIQYF; J gene: TRBJ2-4; V gene: TRBV5-4; CDR3 length: 14; clone size: few; D gene: .
CDR3 DNA: TGTGCCAGCAGTGAATCTTGGCGGGAGGGAACCGAGCAGTTCTTC; CDR3 protein: CASSESWREGTEQFF; J gene: TRBJ2-1; V gene: TRBV2; CDR3 length: 15; clone size: .; D gene: TRBD2
CDR3 DNA: TGTGCCAGCAGTGGACAGTCCTACGAGCAGTACTTC; CDR3 protein: CASSGQSYEQYF; J gene: TRBJ2-7; V gene: TRBV28; CDR3 length: 12; clone size: .; D gene: .
CDR3 DNA: TGTGCCAGCAGCGGGCCGGGACTAGCGCCTTACAATGAGCAGTTCTTC; CDR3 protein: CASSGPGLAPYNEQFF; J gene: TRBJ2-1; V gene: TRBV7-8; CDR3 length: 16; clone size: .; D gene: TRBD2
CDR3 DNA: TGTGCCAGCAGCCGGACTAGGAGCACAGATACGCAGTATTTT; CDR3 protein: CASSRTRSTDTQYF; J gene: TRBJ2-3; V gene: TRBV7-2; CDR3 length: 14; clone size: .; D gene: TRBD2
CDR3 DNA: TGTGCCAGCAGCAAAAGGGGGAGGGCGGGGCAGGGTAATGAGCAGTTCTTC; CDR3 protein: CASSKRGRAGQGNEQFF; J gene: TRBJ2-1; V gene: TRBV11-1; CDR3 length: 17; clone size: .; D gene: .
CDR3 DNA: TGTGCCAGCAGCCCTGAGACAGGGGTAAATTCACCCCTCCACTTT; CDR3 protein: CASSPETGVNSPLHF; J gene: TRBJ1-6; V gene: TRBV5-4; CDR3 length: 15; clone size: many; D gene: TRBD1
CDR3 DNA: TGTGCCAGCAGCCCACCCCCCGGACTATACAATGAGCAGTTCTTC; CDR3 protein: CASSPPPGLYNEQFF; J gene: TRBJ2-1; V gene: TRBV7-2; CDR3 length: 15; clone size: few; D gene: .
CDR3 DNA: TGTGCCAGCTCCGGCTTGACAGTAAACACCGGGGAGCTGTTTTTT; CDR3 protein: CASSGLTVNTGELFF; J gene: TRBJ2-2; V gene: TRBV18; CDR3 length: 15; clone size: .; D gene: .
CDR3 DNA: TGTGCCAGCAGCACCGTTAGGGGCACAGGGAGCGGAGGAAACACCATATATTTT; CDR3 protein: CASSTVRGTGSGGNTIYF; J gene: TRBJ1-3; V gene: TRBV7-9; CDR3 length: 18; clone size: few; D gene: .
CDR3 DNA: TGTGCCAGCAGTCCCGCACAGGGGTACGGAGATACGCAGTATTTT; CDR3 protein: CASSPAQGYGDTQYF; J gene: TRBJ2-3; V gene: TRBV28; CDR3 length: 15; clone size: .; D gene: TRBD1
CDR3 DNA: TGTGCCAGCAGTCTGAGGATCTCTGAAGCTTTCTTT; CDR3 protein: CASSLRISEAFF; J gene: TRBJ1-1; V gene: TRBV6-1; CDR3 length: 12; clone size: .; D gene: .
CDR3 DNA: TGTGCCAGCAGTGTGACAGCCAACGGGGAGCTGTTTTTT; CDR3 protein: CASSVTANGELFF; J gene: TRBJ2-2; V gene: TRBV6-4; CDR3 length: 13; clone size: .; D gene: .
CDR3 DNA: TGTGCCAGCAGCTTGGCTGGAACAGAAGAGACCCAGTACTTC; CDR3 protein: CASSLAGTEETQYF; J gene: TRBJ2-5; V gene: TRBV5-5; CDR3 length: 14; clone size: few; D gene: .
CDR3 DNA: TGTGCCAGCGGGGGTAATGGCTACGAGCAGTACTTC; CDR3 protein: CASGGNGYEQYF; J gene: TRBJ2-7; V gene: TRBV10-3; CDR3 length: 12; clone size: .; D gene: TRBD2
CDR3 DNA: TGTGCCAGCAGCTTGGCTGACGGTTTCTCCTACGAGCAGTACTTC; CDR3 protein: CASSLADGFSYEQYF; J gene: TRBJ2-7; V gene: TRBV5-4; CDR3 length: 15; clone size: .; D gene: .
CDR3 DNA: TGTGCCAGCAGTTTAAGGGGCTACGAGCAGTACTTC; CDR3 protein: CASSLRGYEQYF; J gene: TRBJ2-7; V gene: TRBV28; CDR3 length: 12; clone size: .; D gene: .
CDR3 DNA: TGTGCCAGCAGCTTAGATATTAGATGGTCCCGCGGCTGGTTAGAGGATGAGCAGTTCTTC; CDR3 protein: CASSLDIRWSRGWLEDEQFF; J gene: TRBJ2-1; V gene: TRBV11-3; CDR3 length: 20; clone size: .; D gene: .
CDR3 DNA: TGTGCCACCTCGGGCCACGCCGCAGATACGCAGTATTTT; CDR3 protein: CATSGHAADTQYF; J gene: TRBJ2-3; V gene: TRBV10-3; CDR3 length: 13; clone size: .; D gene: .
CDR3 DNA: TGCAGCGGGGACAGGGGTGGAACTGAAGCTTTCTTT; CDR3 protein: CSGDRGGTEAFF; J gene: TRBJ1-1; V gene: TRBV29-1; CDR3 length: 12; clone size: .; D gene: TRBD1
CDR3 DNA: TGTGCCAGCTCACCAACAAAGGGGAGGGGCGATACGCAGTATTTT; CDR3 protein: CASSPTKGRGDTQYF; J gene: TRBJ2-3; V gene: TRBV18; CDR3 length: 15; clone size: .; D gene: TRBD2
CDR3 DNA: TGTGCCATCAGTGAGTCGAAAGGGACAGGCTATGGCTACACCTTC; CDR3 protein: CAISESKGTGYGYTF; J gene: TRBJ1-2; V gene: TRBV10-3; CDR3 length: 15; clone size: once; D gene: TRBD1
CDR3 DNA: TGTGCCAGCAGCGTAGGGCAGTCTAGCAATCAGCCCCAGCATTTT; CDR3 protein: CASSVGQSSNQPQHF; J gene: TRBJ1-5; V gene: TRBV9; CDR3 length: 15; clone size: .; D gene: .
CDR3 DNA: TGCGCCAGCAGCCAAGATGGTGGCAGCTCTGGGGCCAACGTCCTGACTTTC; CDR3 protein: CASSQDGGSSGANVLTF; J gene: TRBJ2-6; V gene: TRBV4-3; CDR3 length: 17; clone size: .; D gene: .
CDR3 DNA: TGTGCCAGTAGTAACGCGGGACAGAGTCTTCGCAATCAGCCCCAGCATTTT; CDR3 protein: CASSNAGQSLRNQPQHF; J gene: TRBJ1-5; V gene: TRBV19; CDR3 length: 17; clone size: once; D gene: TRBD1
CDR3 DNA: TGCGCCAGCAGCCAAGAAAGAGGGGACACCTACGAGCAGTACTTC; CDR3 protein: CASSQERGDTYEQYF; J gene: TRBJ2-7; V gene: TRBV4-3; CDR3 length: 15; clone size: .; D gene: .
CDR3 DNA: TGCAGCGTTGAAGGCAGGGACGAAGAGACCCAGTACTTC; CDR3 protein: CSVEGRDEETQYF; J gene: TRBJ2-5; V gene: TRBV29-1; CDR3 length: 13; clone size: .; D gene: .
CDR3 DNA: TGTGCCATCAGTGAGCTCGGACAGGGGGAAGCTTTCTTT; CDR3 protein: CAISELGQGEAFF; J gene: TRBJ1-1; V gene: TRBV10-3; CDR3 length: 13; clone size: .; D gene: TRBD1
CDR3 DNA: TGTGCCAGCACCCTTGGAGGGGCCTCACGGGATACGCAGTATTTT; CDR3 protein: CASTLGGASRDTQYF; J gene: TRBJ2-3; V gene: TRBV28; CDR3 length: 15; clone size: .; D gene: .
CDR3 DNA: TGCGCCAGCAGGGCAGGGAACACCGGGGAGCTGTTTTTT; CDR3 protein: CASRAGNTGELFF; J gene: TRBJ2-2; V gene: TRBV10-1; CDR3 length: 13; clone size: few; D gene: .
CDR3 DNA: TGTGCCAGCAGCTTAGGAGTTAATCAGCCCCAGCATTTT; CDR3 protein: CASSLGVNQPQHF; J gene: TRBJ1-5; V gene: TRBV7-9; CDR3 length: 13; clone size: few; D gene: .
CDR3 DNA: TGTGCCAGCACCCCAAAGGGTAGGGGAATCAACAATGAGCAGTTCTTC; CDR3 protein: CASTPKGRGINNEQFF; J gene: TRBJ2-1; V gene: TRBV7-9; CDR3 length: 16; clone size: .; D gene: .
CDR3 DNA: TGTGCCAGTAGTCCCGACAGGAGCTCCTACAATGAGCAGTTCTTC; CDR3 protein: CASSPDRSSYNEQFF; J gene: TRBJ2-1; V gene: TRBV19; CDR3 length: 15; clone size: .; D gene: .
CDR3 DNA: TGTGCCAGCAGTCGCTTAGCGGGCTACAATGAGCAGTTCTTC; CDR3 protein: CASSRLAGYNEQFF; J gene: TRBJ2-1; V gene: TRBV6-5; CDR3 length: 14; clone size: .; D gene: TRBD2
CDR3 DNA: TGTGCCAGCAGACCAATGTGGCGGGATAGCTCCTACAATGAGCAGTTCTTC; CDR3 protein: CASRPMWRDSSYNEQFF; J gene: TRBJ2-1; V gene: TRBV11-2; CDR3 length: 17; clone size: .; D gene: .
CDR3 DNA: TGTGCCAGCAGTGTACAGAGGGCTGGGGCCAACGTCCTGACTTTC; CDR3 protein: CASSVQRAGANVLTF; J gene: TRBJ2-6; V gene: TRBV28; CDR3 length: 15; clone size: .; D gene: .
CDR3 DNA: TGCGCCAGCAGCCCGGTTACCGGGAGCTCCTACAATGAGCAGTTCTTC; CDR3 protein: CASSPVTGSSYNEQFF; J gene: TRBJ2-1; V gene: TRBV5-1; CDR3 length: 16; clone size: .; D gene: .
CDR3 DNA: TGTGCCAGCAGCCAAGTAGACAGGTCATCGATGGGGACCATATATTTT; CDR3 protein: CASSQVDRSSMGTIYF; J gene: TRBJ1-3; V gene: TRBV14; CDR3 length: 16; clone size: .; D gene: .
CDR3 DNA: TGTGCCAGCAGCTTGGGCAGAACAGAGAACACTGAAGCTTTCTTT; CDR3 protein: CASSLGRTENTEAFF; J gene: TRBJ1-1; V gene: TRBV5-5; CDR3 length: 15; clone size: .; D gene: .
CDR3 DNA: TGTGCCAGCAGCGTAATTTCAGATACGCAGTATTTT; CDR3 protein: CASSVISDTQYF; J gene: TRBJ2-3; V gene: TRBV9; CDR3 length: 12; clone size: once; D gene: .
CDR3 DNA: TGCGCCAGCAGCTTGGAAACCTACAATGAGCAGTTCTTC; CDR3 protein: CASSLETYNEQFF; J gene: TRBJ2-1; V gene: TRBV5-1; CDR3 length: 13; clone size: .; D gene: .